The 8 T cell receptor beta chains in this list originate from one sample, sequenced in a study of CD8 T cells in ankylosing spondylitis. Study results and caveats: Ankylosing spondylitis blood seemed to carry a telltale TCR beta motif made of several highly homologous variants.

No antigen has been assigned to these receptors. TCRdb reprocessed the 5' RACE reads via MiXCR and lists one record per CDR3 protein. The sample records under 950,000 distinct CDR3 sequences, roughly 19% being singletons. The sample was blood, either unsorted or a sorted T cell fraction (not recorded which). These receptors were collected from a male donor with ankylosing spondylitis.

This clonotype has only a few counts. V gene TRBV29-1 combines with J gene TRBJ2-2, with unresolved D. The germline CDR1 and CDR2 sequences are SQVTM and ANQGSEA. The CDR3 is 12 amino acids. Between the trimmed V and J ends, which lost 7 bases and 0 bases, there was a span of 6 bases. This CDR3 is CSAKANTGELFF. The CDR3 DNA reads as TGCAGCGCAAAAGCGAACACCGGGGAGCTGTTTTTT.

This clonotype was seen only a few times. V and J are TRBV3-1 and TRBJ2-6, with 8 bases aligning to TRBD1. Germline V CDR1 and CDR2: LGHDT, YNNKEL (reference sequence). After removal of 2 bases from V and 2 bases from J, the junction contained 2 bases not matched to a gene. The CDR3 spans 16 residues. CDR3 amino acids: CASSQTDRAGANVLTF. The CDR3 DNA reads TGTGCCAGCAGCCAAACGGACAGGGCTGGGGCCAACGTCCTGACTTTC.

The chain couples TRBV20-1 to TRBJ2-3, with 8 bases identical to TRBD2. The CDR3 covers 19 residues. V shed 6 bases and J 0 bases; nucleotides not matched to a gene: 20. In germline, CDR1 is DFQATT, CDR2 SNEGSKA (reference sequence). CDR3 nucleotides: TGCAGTGCCCCCGCTCCGGGGGCATGGTTAGCGGGGAGCACAGATACGCAGTATTTT. Translating it yields CSAPAPGAWLAGSTDTQYF.

This rearrangement joins TRBV14 to TRBJ2-4; D may be TRBD2 (5 bases). V lost 6 bases, J lost 6 bases, and 18 bases lay in between. This CDR3 has 15 amino acids. Germline V gives CDR1 SGHDN, CDR2 FVKESK. In nucleotides, the CDR3 is TGTGCCAGCAGTCGGGGTGGTGTTTCCCCAAACATTCAGTACTTC. Translated: CASSRGGVSPNIQYF.

CDR3 protein: CASTPRERYQPQHF. CDR3 nucleotide sequence: TGTGCCAGCACCCCTCGGGAAAGGTATCAGCCCCAGCATTTT. The chain links TRBV6-2 or TRBV6-3 to TRBJ1-5; D uncertain. This CDR3 is built from 14 residues. CDR1 and CDR2 from the germline V gene are MNHEY and SVGEGT. The V gene lost 7 bases and the J gene lost 5 bases, with 15 bases spanning the gap.

This chain uses TRBV4-3 with TRBJ2-2; the D is unclear. Per germline, CDR1 LGHNA and CDR2 YSLEER. This CDR3 region has 15 residues. Trimming left V 0 bases short and J 2 bases short, with 7 bases between. The CDR3 DNA reads TGCGCCAGCAGCCAAGATCGTATAAACACCGGGGAGCTGTTTTTT. Amino acid sequence: CASSQDRINTGELFF.

This clonotype was seen at least ten times. CDR3 coding DNA: TGTGCCAGCACCTTCGGACATGACTATGGCTACACCTTC. It yields the protein CASTFGHDYGYTF. V and J are TRBV6-2 or TRBV6-3 and TRBJ1-2, with TRBD1 as a possible D gene (5 bases). Trimming removed 7 bases at V and 3 bases at J, with 12 bases between. Germline assignment: CDR1 MNHEY and CDR2 SVGEGT. The CDR3 length is 13 residues.

There are a few counts of this clonotype. The chain carries TRBV5-6 and TRBJ1-2; D is uncertain. The CDR3 sequence is 15 residues long. CDR1 SGHDT and CDR2 YYEEEE come from the germline V gene. The V and J ends lost 3 bases and 5 bases respectively, with 17 bases between them. The CDR3 loop reads CASSSDLQVEYGYTF. Here the CDR3 DNA reads TGTGCCAGCAGCTCGGACCTTCAGGTGGAATATGGCTACACCTTC.